The clone carrying this T cell receptor (beta chain) turned up a few times. Germline lookup yields CDR1 KGHSH and CDR2 LQKENI. The V and J ends lost 2 bases and 2 bases respectively, with 9 bases between them. The CDR3 runs 14 residues. This sample was included in a study of T-cell memory formation after mild COVID-19. Each CDR3 protein gets one entry after TCRdb re-called the 5' RACE reads with MiXCR. The sample holds around 500,000 distinct CDR3 sequences, about 20% seen once. The source of this sequence is an adult woman who had mild COVID-19 (a few samples of this study predate the infection). Cell type and time point are not known. Sequencing was carried out using PBMCs or a T cell subset sorted from them (not recorded which). The V and J genes are TRBV18 and TRBJ2-5; D is unresolved. CDR3 protein: CASSPTYKQETQYF. Here the CDR3 DNA reads TGTGCCAGCTCACCAACATACAAACAAGAGACCCAGTACTTC.